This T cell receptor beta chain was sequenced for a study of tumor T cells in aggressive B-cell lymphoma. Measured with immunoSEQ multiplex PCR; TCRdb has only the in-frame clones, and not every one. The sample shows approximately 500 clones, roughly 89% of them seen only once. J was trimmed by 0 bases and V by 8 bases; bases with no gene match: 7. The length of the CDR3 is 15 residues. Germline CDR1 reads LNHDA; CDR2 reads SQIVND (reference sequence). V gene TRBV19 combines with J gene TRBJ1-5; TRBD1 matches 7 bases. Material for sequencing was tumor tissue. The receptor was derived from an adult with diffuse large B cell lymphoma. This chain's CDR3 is CASSGQLYSNQPQHF. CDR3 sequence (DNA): TGTGCCAGTTCGGGACAGCTTTATAGCAATCAGCCCCAGCATTTT.